This TCR beta chain was captured in a study of blood T cell repertoires in COVID-19. CDR3 length: 14 residues. In germline, CDR1 is MNHNS, CDR2 SASEGT. Here immunoSEQ multiplex PCR was the method, and the copy in TCRdb shows in-frame clones only, minus some. The sample has 9,500 to 10,000 clones, around 80% seen once. Regarding this clone: Mismatch with germline at one junction end may stem from a read error.

The chain couples TRBV6-1 to TRBJ2-1, with TRBD2 matching over 7 bases. The sequence was obtained from a man in his fifties or sixties with active COVID-19. Material: peripheral blood. Here the CDR3 DNA reads TGTGCCAGCCGTGAGGGACTATCAAACAATGAGCAGTTCTTC. Protein sequence: CASREGLSNNEQFF.